This T cell receptor (beta chain) was identified in a study of naive and memory T cell subsets. At least ten counts were recorded for this clonotype. Its antigen is still unknown. Germline assignment: CDR1 SGHVS and CDR2 FNYEAQ. This CDR3 has 12 residues. The germline V and J ends were trimmed by 2 bases and 6 bases, with 8 bases remaining between them. Study-level findings and limits: TCR counts from RNA may reflect activation-linked expression changes. In CD4 and CD8 cells, diversity dropped from naive through EMRA.

Alpha and beta libraries were amplified separately from the second PCR onward. Two oligonucleotides, mixed equimolar, formed the beta constant-region primer covering TRBC1 and TRBC2. TCRdb fed the UMI-ligation and nested PCR reads into MiXCR, producing one record per CDR3 protein. This sample yields about 35,000 distinct CDR3 sequences, of which more than 10% are seen a single time; roughly a fifth belongs to the top ten. Specimen: effector memory CD4+ T cells from blood. Subset meaning: effector memory, CD45RA- CD27-. This receptor was taken from a human donor in good health. The rearrangement uses TRBV7-6 and TRBJ2-7; perhaps TRBD2 as D (6 bases). For the CDR3, the DNA is TGTGCCAGCAGCTTAATGGGAGGCGAGCAGTACTTC. This sequence encodes CASSLMGGEQYF. Variable domain in full (rest from reference TRBV7-6 and TRBJ2-7): GAGVSQSPRYKVTKRGQDVALRCDPISGHVSLYWYRQALGQGPEFLTYFNYEAQQDKSGLPNDRFSAERPEGSISTLTIQRTEQRDSAMYRCASSLMGGEQYFGPGTRLTVT.